Listed below are T cell receptor beta chains from one sample, sequenced in a study of OX40 agonist ivuxolimab in advanced cancers. Only in-frame clones appear in the TCRdb table, and some are missing; sequencing was by immunoSEQ multiplex PCR. The sample lists about 72,000 clones, around 89% occurring once. The sequences come from CD4+ or CD8+ T cells sorted from blood, collected in a trial of the OX40 agonist ivuxolimab. These receptors all come from an adult with an advanced solid tumor such as melanoma, head and neck, liver or kidney cancer. Each CDR3 is given with its conserved first and last residue. The order of the fields is J gene, clone size, D gene, V gene, CDR3 protein, CDR3 DNA. D genes are given only for firm matches. Not all rows give a size; the values are once, few, many and, for expanded clones, a class.

TRBJ2-7 | NA | NA | TRBV7-2 | CASSLTSSYEQYF | TGTGCCAGCAGCCTGACTAGCTCCTACGAGCAGTACTTC
TRBJ2-3 | NA | NA | TRBV4-1 | CASTSTDTQYF | TGCGCCAGTACTTCCACAGATACGCAGTATTTT
TRBJ2-3 | NA | TRBD2 | TRBV7-8 | CASSLAGGNTDTQYF | TGTGCCAGCAGCTTAGCGGGAGGGAACACAGATACGCAGTATTTT
TRBJ2-1 | NA | TRBD2 | TRBV5-4 | CASTLLAGGPGNEQFF | TGTGCCAGCACCCTACTAGCGGGGGGGCCAGGAAATGAGCAGTTCTTC
TRBJ2-2 | NA | TRBD1 | TRBV29-1 | CSSRRTGGGELFF | TGCAGCTCCCGCCGGACAGGAGGCGGGGAGCTGTTTTTT
TRBJ1-1 | NA | NA | TRBV6-6 | CASSYRGRAEAFF | TGTGCCAGCAGTTACAGGGGTCGCGCTGAAGCTTTCTTT
TRBJ2-3 | NA | TRBD2 | TRBV28 | CASLAGGVGTQYF | TGTGCCAGCCTAGCGGGGGGGGTAGGTACGCAGTATTTT
TRBJ2-3 | NA | NA | TRBV30 | CAWSVGGTSFLTDTQYF | TGTGCCTGGAGTGTAGGAGGGACGAGCTTTCTCACAGATACGCAGTATTTT
TRBJ2-1 | once | TRBD2 | TRBV5-1 | CASSLGPVSGSGDEQFF | TGCGCCAGCAGCTTGGGTCCTGTAAGCGGGAGTGGCGATGAGCAGTTCTTC
TRBJ1-6 | few | NA | TRBV28 | CAWEPGAKNNSPLHF | TGTGCCTGGGAACCGGGGGCAAAGAATAATTCACCCCTCCACTTT
TRBJ2-1 | NA | NA | TRBV7-6 | CASSLQGYNEQFF | TGTGCCAGCAGCTTACAGGGATACAATGAGCAGTTCTTC
TRBJ2-7 | NA | TRBD2 | TRBV5-6 | CASSHRDSGTSVYEQYF | TGTGCCAGCAGCCATAGGGACTCCGGGACTAGCGTCTACGAGCAGTACTTC
TRBJ2-5 | once | TRBD1 | TRBV5-4 | CASSPTGGWETQYF | TGTGCCAGCAGCCCCACAGGGGGCTGGGAGACCCAGTACTTC
TRBJ1-5 | once | NA | TRBV18 | CASSPGWTTFNQPQHF | TGTGCCAGCTCACCAGGTTGGACAACCTTCAATCAGCCCCAGCATTTT
TRBJ2-3 | NA | NA | TRBV28 | CASSPGTRTDTQYF | TGTGCCAGCAGTCCCGGGACTCGGACAGATACGCAGTATTTT